This record covers a single TCR beta chain. Its matching antigen is unknown. This sample was included in a study of graft-versus-host responses after intestinal transplantation. On the study more broadly: Every one of the recipients received anti-thymocyte globulin induction and afterwards took tacrolimus and steroids for around 3 years.

Libraries were prepared by immunoSEQ multiplex PCR; TCRdb keeps only in-frame clonotypes and omits some of them. The table includes 80,000 to 95,000 clones, about 89% detected once. The germline V gene has CDR1 SGHRS and CDR2 YFSETQ. The CDR3 spans 17 residues. The V and J ends lost 1 base and 4 bases, in that order; junction bases with no gene match: 6. The specimen was unstimulated CD8+ T cells sorted from spleen or lymph node cells, collected before intestinal transplant. The chain combines TRBV5-1 with TRBJ2-1; TRBD2 agrees at 12 bases. The receptor was isolated from a human donor who received an intestinal transplant. CDR3 loop: CASSLSPSGRGYNEQFF. Here the CDR3 DNA reads TGCGCCAGCAGCTTGTCCCCTAGCGGGAGGGGGTACAATGAGCAGTTCTTC.